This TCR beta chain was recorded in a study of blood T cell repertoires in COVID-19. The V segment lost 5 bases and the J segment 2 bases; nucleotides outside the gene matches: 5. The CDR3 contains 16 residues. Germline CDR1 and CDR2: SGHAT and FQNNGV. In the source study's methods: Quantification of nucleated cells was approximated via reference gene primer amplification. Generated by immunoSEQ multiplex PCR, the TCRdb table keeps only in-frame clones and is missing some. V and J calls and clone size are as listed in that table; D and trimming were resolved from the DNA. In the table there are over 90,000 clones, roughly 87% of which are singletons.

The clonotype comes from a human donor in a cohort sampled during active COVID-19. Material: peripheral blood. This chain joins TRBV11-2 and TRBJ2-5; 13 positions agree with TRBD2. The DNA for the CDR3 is TGTGCCAGCAGCCATTCGGGACTAGCGGGACAAGAGACCCAGTACTTC. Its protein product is CASSHSGLAGQETQYF.